This paragraph covers one TCR beta chain sequence. The entry originates in a study of radiation and T cells in renal cell carcinoma. The sample's time point: blood 2 weeks post-SBRT. Noted treatment: 15 Gy SBRT to primary tumor, nephrectomy 4 weeks later. CDR1 is SGHNT, CDR2 YYREEE, per germline (reference sequence). Losses at the gene ends were 2 bases for V and 2 bases for J; bases not matched to a gene: 6. This CDR3 spans 15 amino acids. TCRdb keeps only in-frame clones here, not all; method: immunoSEQ multiplex PCR. The sample carries roughly 130,000 clones, approximately 90% recorded once. Source: blood, taken from a patient whose treatment included radiotherapy and nephrectomy. This sequence joins TRBV5-4 and TRBJ2-5, with 7 bases that match TRBD1. The TCR comes from a woman in her 70s with renal cell carcinoma. This chain's CDR3 is CASSLGDRAQETQYF. The CDR3 DNA sequence: TGTGCCAGCAGCTTAGGGGACAGAGCACAAGAGACCCAGTACTTC.